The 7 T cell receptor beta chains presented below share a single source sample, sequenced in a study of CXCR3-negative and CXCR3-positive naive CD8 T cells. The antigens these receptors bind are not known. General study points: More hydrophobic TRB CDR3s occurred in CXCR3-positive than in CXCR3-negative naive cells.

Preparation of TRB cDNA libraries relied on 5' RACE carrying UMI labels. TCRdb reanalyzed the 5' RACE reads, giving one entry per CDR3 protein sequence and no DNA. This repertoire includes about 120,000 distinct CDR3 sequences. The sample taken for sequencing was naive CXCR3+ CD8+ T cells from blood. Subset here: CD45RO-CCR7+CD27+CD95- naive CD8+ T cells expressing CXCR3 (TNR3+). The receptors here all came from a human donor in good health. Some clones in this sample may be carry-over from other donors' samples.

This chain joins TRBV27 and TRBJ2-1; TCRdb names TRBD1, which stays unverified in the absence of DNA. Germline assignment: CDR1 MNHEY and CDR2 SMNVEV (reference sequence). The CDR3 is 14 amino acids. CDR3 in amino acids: CASTPLEGDHEQFF.

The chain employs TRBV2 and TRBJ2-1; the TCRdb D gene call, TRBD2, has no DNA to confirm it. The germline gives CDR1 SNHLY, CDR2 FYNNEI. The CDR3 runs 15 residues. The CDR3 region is CASSEGLAAYNEQFF.

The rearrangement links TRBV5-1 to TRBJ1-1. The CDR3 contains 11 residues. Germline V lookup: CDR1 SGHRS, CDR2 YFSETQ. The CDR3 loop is CASSSWHEAFF.

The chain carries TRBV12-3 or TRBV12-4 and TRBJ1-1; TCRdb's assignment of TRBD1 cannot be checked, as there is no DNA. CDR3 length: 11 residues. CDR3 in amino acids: CASSPGLNAFF.

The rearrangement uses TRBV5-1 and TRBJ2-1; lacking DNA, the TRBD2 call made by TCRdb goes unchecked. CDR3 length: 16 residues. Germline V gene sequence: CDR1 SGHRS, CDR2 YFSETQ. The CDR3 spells CASSRELADYYNEQFF.

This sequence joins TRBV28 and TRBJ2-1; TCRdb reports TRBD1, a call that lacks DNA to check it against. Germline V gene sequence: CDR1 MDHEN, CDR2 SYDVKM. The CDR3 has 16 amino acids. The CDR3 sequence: CASSPLWRSPYNEQFF.

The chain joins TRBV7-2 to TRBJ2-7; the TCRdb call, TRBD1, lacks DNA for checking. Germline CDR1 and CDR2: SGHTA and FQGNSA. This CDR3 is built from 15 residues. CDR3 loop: CASSSPGQGTYEQYF. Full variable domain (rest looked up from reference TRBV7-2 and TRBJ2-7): GAGVSQSPSNKVTEKGKDVELRCDPISGHTALYWYRQSLGQGLEFLIYFQGNSAPDKSGLPSDRFSAERTGGSVSTLTIQRTQQEDSAVYLCASSSPGQGTYEQYFGPGTRLTVT.